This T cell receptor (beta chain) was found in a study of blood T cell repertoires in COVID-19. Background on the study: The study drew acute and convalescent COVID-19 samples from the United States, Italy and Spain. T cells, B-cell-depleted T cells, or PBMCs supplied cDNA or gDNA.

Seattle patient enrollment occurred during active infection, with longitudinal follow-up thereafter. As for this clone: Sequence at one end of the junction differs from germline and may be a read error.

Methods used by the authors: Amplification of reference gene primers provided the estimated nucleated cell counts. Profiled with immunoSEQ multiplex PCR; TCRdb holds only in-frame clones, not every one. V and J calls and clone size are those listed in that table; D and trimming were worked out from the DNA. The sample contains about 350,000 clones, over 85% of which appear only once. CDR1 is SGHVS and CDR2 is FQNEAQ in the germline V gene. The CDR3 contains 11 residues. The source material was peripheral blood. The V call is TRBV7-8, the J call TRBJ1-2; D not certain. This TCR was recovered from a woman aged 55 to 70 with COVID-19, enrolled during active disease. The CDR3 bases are TGTGCCAGCAGCTCGCTGAGCCACTCCTCCTTC. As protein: CASSSLSHSSF.